Listed below are T cell receptor beta chains from one sample, sequenced in a study of cytomegalovirus exposure and HLA in healthy donors. Only in-frame clones appear in the TCRdb table, and some are missing; sequencing was by immunoSEQ multiplex PCR. The sample records some 100,000 clones, more than 65% being singletons. Specimen: PBMCs. These receptors originate from a woman aged 18-29 years in good health and CMV-seronegative. Each CDR3 is given with its conserved first and last residue. A D gene is named only where the DNA matches it firmly. The size of a clone is reported for some rows only, either as once, few or many, or as a class for expanded clones.

TRBJ2-2 NA TRBD1 TRBV28 CASSLSWGSGTGYITGELFF TGTGCCAGCAGTTTATCTTGGGGATCCGGGACAGGCTACATAACCGGGGAGCTGTTTTTT
TRBJ2-7 once NA TRBV7-2 CASSLRQDPSYEQYF TGTGCCAGCAGCTTAAGGCAGGATCCTTCCTACGAGCAGTACTTC
TRBJ2-1 NA NA TRBV10-2 CASSPPSYNEQFF TGCGCCAGCAGTCCCCCTAGTTACAATGAGCAGTTCTTC
TRBJ2-3 NA NA TRBV30 CAWSSRATDTQYF TGTGCCTGGAGTAGCAGGGCGACAGATACGCAGTATTTT
TRBJ2-1 NA TRBD2 TRBV9 CASSAGGARVGYNEQFF TGTGCCAGCAGCGCCGGGGGGGCCCGAGTGGGGTACAATGAGCAGTTCTTC
TRBJ1-2 NA NA TRBV6-1 CASITPPGDVYGYTF TGTGCCAGCATAACCCCACCGGGGGACGTCTATGGCTACACCTTC
TRBJ2-1 NA NA TRBV11-2 CASSAGRANEQFF TGTGCCAGCAGCGCGGGGCGGGCCAATGAGCAGTTCTTC
TRBJ2-1 NA TRBD1 TRBV18 CASSLTGNNEQFF TGTGCCAGCTCACTGACAGGGAACAATGAGCAGTTCTTC
TRBJ2-5 once TRBD1 TRBV11-3 CASSLGQGREQETQYF TGTGCCAGCAGCTTGGGACAGGGAAGGGAGCAAGAGACCCAGTACTTC
TRBJ1-5 NA NA TRBV27 CASSLTRQVNQPQHF TGTGCCAGCAGTTTAACGCGACAGGTCAATCAGCCCCAGCATTTT
TRBJ1-2 NA TRBD1 TRBV5-1 CASGQGASNYGYTF TGCGCCAGCGGGCAGGGGGCTTCTAACTATGGCTACACCTTC
TRBJ2-7 once NA TRBV27 CASTPKVGGREQYF TGTGCCAGCACCCCCAAAGTCGGAGGGCGCGAGCAGTACTTC
TRBJ2-1 NA TRBD2 TRBV19 CASSQLAGPNYNEQFF TGTGCCAGTAGCCAGCTAGCGGGCCCGAACTACAATGAGCAGTTCTTC
TRBJ2-5 NA TRBD1 TRBV28 CASRGRPGQGVSETQYF TGTGCCAGCAGGGGTAGACCGGGACAGGGGGTTTCGGAGACCCAGTACTTC
TRBJ2-1 NA TRBD2 TRBV10-3 CAISEKSRTSVIGSYNEQFF TGTGCCATCAGTGAGAAGTCTAGGACTAGCGTAATCGGCTCCTACAATGAGCAGTTCTTC
TRBJ1-2 NA NA TRBV7-9 CASRRQEDGYTF TGTGCCAGCAGACGACAGGAAGACGGCTACACCTTC
TRBJ2-7 NA NA TRBV7-2 CASSVGHLTYEQYF TGTGCCAGCAGCGTAGGACACCTGACCTACGAGCAGTACTTC
TRBJ2-5 NA NA TRBV6-6 CASSSGGSNQETQYF TGTGCCAGCAGTTCGGGGGGCTCGAACCAAGAGACCCAGTACTTC
TRBJ2-3 NA TRBD2 TRBV4-1 CASSQGPSGSGGADTQYF TGCGCCAGCAGCCAAGGCCCCTCGGGAAGCGGGGGGGCAGATACGCAGTATTTT
TRBJ2-7 once NA TRBV18 CASSPGRGRASYEQYF TGTGCCAGCTCCCCTGGGCGGGGCAGGGCATCCTACGAGCAGTACTTC
TRBJ2-1 NA NA TRBV28 CASRGEGGVYNEQFF TGTGCCAGCAGGGGAGAGGGGGGGGTCTACAATGAGCAGTTCTTC
TRBJ2-1 NA TRBD2 TRBV10-3 CASSSLWTSGSYEQFF TGTGCCTCTTCATCCCTTTGGACTAGCGGGAGCTATGAGCAGTTCTTC
TRBJ2-1 NA TRBD1 TRBV6-5 CASSRQDRGLGEQFF TGTGCCAGCAGTCGCCAGGACAGGGGGCTCGGTGAGCAGTTCTTC
TRBJ1-6 NA TRBD1 TRBV28 CASSPWTGGSPLHF TGTGCCAGCAGTCCGTGGACAGGGGGTTCACCCCTCCACTTT
TRBJ1-2 NA NA TRBV15 CATSRAYRNPNGYTF TGTGCCACCAGCAGAGCTTACAGAAATCCCAATGGCTACACCTTC
TRBJ2-3 NA TRBD2 TRBV5-6 CASSLWGGVEDTQYF TGTGCCAGCAGCTTATGGGGGGGGGTTGAAGATACGCAGTATTTT
TRBJ1-5 NA NA TRBV19 CASSDHVWGGNQPQHF TGTGCCAGTAGTGACCACGTTTGGGGGGGCAATCAGCCCCAGCATTTT
TRBJ2-3 NA NA TRBV7-2 CASSARPTSKSRQYF TGTGCCAGCAGCGCTCGTCCAACTAGCAAATCTAGGCAGTATTTT
TRBJ1-1 NA NA TRBV7-9 CASSLSGATEAFF TGTGCCAGCAGCTTATCGGGTGCGACTGAAGCTTTCTTT
TRBJ2-6 once NA TRBV4-1 CASSLSGSGANVLTF TGCGCCAGCAGCTTATCGGGCTCTGGGGCCAACGTCCTGACTTTC
TRBJ1-3 NA NA TRBV7-2 CASSLYTGNTIYF TGTGCCAGCAGCTTATATACTGGAAACACCATATATTTT
TRBJ2-2 NA TRBD2 TRBV13 CASRGLAGVTGELFF TGTGCCAGCAGGGGACTAGCGGGCGTCACCGGGGAGCTGTTTTTT
TRBJ2-7 few TRBD1 TRBV2 CAGGQSGEQYF TGTGCCGGGGGACAGTCGGGCGAGCAGTACTTC
TRBJ1-6 few NA TRBV5-4 CASSLVPQVDSPLHF TGTGCCAGCAGCTTGGTACCCCAGGTCGATTCACCCCTCCACTTT
TRBJ1-1 NA NA TRBV5-1 CASSLRTAMNTEAFF TGCGCCAGCAGCTTGCGGACAGCGATGAACACTGAAGCTTTCTTT
TRBJ2-5 NA TRBD2 TRBV7-2 CASSAVATSGRESNF TGTGCCAGCAGCGCCGTAGCGACTAGCGGGAGGGAGTCGAACTTC
TRBJ2-2 once NA TRBV7-3 CASGDPRYTGELFF TGTGCCAGCGGAGACCCGCGATACACCGGGGAGCTGTTTTTT
TRBJ2-7 NA NA TRBV10-1 CASMGRPPTYEQYF TGCGCCAGCATGGGGAGGCCCCCAACCTACGAGCAGTACTTC
TRBJ1-5 NA TRBD1 TRBV5-4 CASSADRGENQPQHF TGTGCCAGCAGCGCGGACAGGGGGGAAAATCAGCCCCAGCATTTT
TRBJ2-3 NA NA TRBV4-3 CASSQDLGGSATDTQYF TGCGCCAGCAGCCAAGATCTAGGGGGTTCCGCCACAGATACGCAGTATTTT
TRBJ1-4 NA NA TRBV30 CAWSHDTLPLNEKLFF TGTGCCTGGAGCCACGACACGTTACCCCTTAATGAAAAACTGTTTTTT
TRBJ2-1 once TRBD2 TRBV7-9 CASSFGTSGTGEQFF TGTGCCAGCAGCTTCGGGACTAGCGGGACGGGTGAGCAGTTCTTC
TRBJ2-7 NA NA TRBV5-6 CASSHNRRPPYEQYF TGTGCCAGCAGCCACAACAGGCGCCCCCCCTACGAGCAGTACTTC